A single sample is the source of the 10 T cell receptor beta chains below, sequenced in a study of blood T cell repertoires in COVID-19 (dated by TCRdb to the early 2020s). Libraries came from the immunoSEQ multiplex PCR assay. What TCRdb holds here is the immuneACCESS table cut down to in-frame rearrangements. Part of the clones is not present; checked against another copy, under half of the missing clones reflect an unresolved V gene, and the others are unexplained. In this sample the table shows about 61,000 clones, 75% to 90% of which occur a single time. Clones ranked in the top ten supply roughly 14% of the sample. Sequences were obtained from peripheral blood. These receptors were taken from a human donor in a cohort sampled during active COVID-19.

V and J are TRBV2 and TRBJ2-1, with a possible D match to TRBD1 (7 bases). This CDR3 has 13 amino acids. V lost 8 bases and J lost 10, with 18 bases in between. The germline V gene encodes CDR1 SNHLY and CDR2 FYNNEI. CDR3 sequence: CASFKRPGGEQFF. The CDR3 region has the DNA TGTGCCAGCTTCAAACGCCCAGGGGGGGAGCAGTTCTTC. The full variable domain, rest sourced from reference TRBV2 and TRBJ2-1, is EPEVTQTPSHQVTQMGQEVILRCVPISNHLYFYWYRQILGQKVEFLVSFYNNEISEKSEIFDDQFSVERPDGSNFTLKIRSTKLEDSAMYFCASFKRPGGEQFFGPGTRLTVL.

The chain combines TRBV28 with TRBJ1-5, with 12 bases that match TRBD1. Germline-derived CDR1 and CDR2 are MDHEN and SYDVKM. Trimming removed 3 bases from V and 0 bases from J; junction bases left unmatched: 9. There are 19 residues in the CDR3. The DNA for the CDR3 is TGTGCCAGCAGTTTCCACCGGGACAGGGGGCAGTATAGCAATCAGCCCCAGCATTTT. Its translation: CASSFHRDRGQYSNQPQHF.

The rearrangement uses TRBV4-1 and TRBJ2-1; 9 nucleotides match TRBD2. This CDR3 is built from 15 residues. The junction had 5 bases not matched to a gene; V was cut back by 2 bases and J by 6 bases. Germline V lookup: CDR1 MGHRA, CDR2 YSYEKL. The CDR3: CASSQLAGIRNEQFF. The CDR3 DNA is TGCGCCAGCAGCCAACTAGCGGGAATCCGCAATGAGCAGTTCTTC.

The J gene is TRBJ1-2, the V gene TRBV15, with 7 nucleotides matching TRBD1. J was trimmed by 8 bases and V by 1 base; bases with no gene match: 10. Germline V gene lookup returns CDR1 LNHNV and CDR2 YYDKDF (reference sequence). CDR3 length: 15 amino acids. CDR3 coding DNA: TGTGCCACCAGCAGAGCCGGGACAGCCGTTATAGGCTACACCTTC. The encoded protein is CATSRAGTAVIGYTF.

The chain combines TRBV10-3 with TRBJ2-1, with 9 bases identical to TRBD2. The germline CDR1 and CDR2 sequences are ENHRY and SYGVKD. This CDR3 is 15 amino acids long. The trim removed 5 bases at V and 3 bases at J, leaving 5 bases unmatched. The CDR3, as DNA: TGTGCCATCAGTAGGGGACTAGCTAGCTACAATGAGCAGTTCTTC. Its protein is CAISRGLASYNEQFF.

The chain uses TRBV5-4 and TRBJ2-2; TRBD2 matches at 7 bases. The V gene's germline CDR1 is SGHNT and CDR2 YYREEE (reference sequence). Trimming took 6 bases from V and 3 from J; bases not matched to a gene: 8. This CDR3 contains 15 residues. CDR3 region: CASTRGRGDTGELFF. In DNA, the CDR3 is TGTGCCAGCACCCGTGGCCGGGGGGACACCGGGGAGCTGTTTTTT. Full variable domain (outside the CDR3, taken from reference TRBV5-4 and TRBJ2-2): ETGVTQSPTHLIKTRGQQVTLRCSSQSGHNTVSWYQQALGQGPQFIFQYYREEENGRGNFPPRFSGLQFPNYSSELNVNALELDDSALYLCASTRGRGDTGELFFGEGSRLTVL.

This chain uses TRBV10-3 with TRBJ2-6, with D unresolved. In germline, CDR1 is ENHRY, CDR2 SYGVKD. The CDR3 has 19 amino acids. V lost 9 bases, J lost 5 bases, and 29 bases lay in between. The CDR3 loop reads CAISKTLCRYQSRANVLTF. The CDR3 DNA follows: TGTGCCATTAGTAAAACTCTCTGTAGATACCAAAGTCGGGCCAACGTCCTGACTTTC.

V and J are TRBV27 and TRBJ2-1; D might be TRBD1 (6 bases). The CDR3 has 15 residues. The V gene's germline CDR1 is MNHEY and CDR2 SMNVEV (reference sequence). Trimming took 2 bases from V and 0 from J, leaving 8 bases between them. The CDR3: CASSLIQGSYNEQFF. CDR3 DNA sequence: TGTGCCAGCAGTTTAATACAGGGCTCCTACAATGAGCAGTTCTTC.

This sequence joins TRBV5-1 and TRBJ2-1, with 8 bases identical to TRBD2. The CDR3 runs 15 residues. V trimming: 4 bases; J trimming: 2 bases; junction bases outside the gene matches: 5. Germline V gene lookup returns CDR1 SGHRS and CDR2 YFSETQ. In DNA, the CDR3 is TGCGCCAGCAGCGGCCTTAGCGGGACCTACAATGAGCAGTTCTTC. This encodes CASSGLSGTYNEQFF.

The V call is TRBV11-2, the J call TRBJ1-1; perhaps TRBD1 as D (6 bases). Trimming shortened V by 11 bases and J by 0 bases, and 16 bases separated the two germline ends. This CDR3 contains 14 residues. The germline V gene has CDR1 SGHAT and CDR2 FQNNGV. In DNA form, the CDR3 reads TGTGCCTGTTCCCCGGGACACATGAACACTGAAGCTTTCTTT. It codes for CACSPGHMNTEAFF.